This passage covers 27 T cell receptor beta chains from one sample sequenced in a study of blood T cell repertoires in COVID-19. The repertoire was sequenced with immunoSEQ multiplex PCR; TCRdb's copy has only in-frame clones and lacks some. Of fewer than 200,000 clones detected, 87% appear once; the ten largest clones hold about 22%. The sequencing sample was made of peripheral blood. Receptors originate from a man aged 60 to 69 with active or convalescent COVID-19.

This chain connects TRBV5-6 to TRBJ1-1, with a possible D match to TRBD1 (5 bases). Germline V gene data show CDR1 as SGHDT and CDR2 as YYEEEE. This CDR3 is 14 amino acids long. Trimming stripped 2 bases from V and 6 bases from J, with 14 bases between. The DNA for the CDR3 is TGTGCCAGCAGCTTTTACCGTGCGGGGGCTGAAGCTTTCTTT. Its protein product is CASSFYRAGAEAFF.

Only one count was recorded for this clone. The chain employs TRBV11-1 and TRBJ2-5; D possibly corresponds to TRBD1 (6 bases). Germline V gene sequence: CDR1 SGHAT, CDR2 FQDESV (reference sequence). The CDR3 is made up of 15 amino acids. With 0 bases removed from V and 5 bases from J, the gap between germline ends came to 13 bases. The chain's CDR3 is CASSLARPRGETQYF. CDR3 in DNA: TGTGCCAGCAGCTTAGCCCGTCCGAGGGGGGAGACCCAGTACTTC. Based on the CDR3 plus reference TRBV11-1 and TRBJ2-5, the full variable domain is EAEVAQSPRYKITEKSQAVAFWCDPISGHATLYWYRQILGQGPELLVQFQDESVVDDSQLPKDRFSAERLKGVDSTLKIQPAELGDSAMYLCASSLARPRGETQYFGPGTRLLVL.

The chain joins TRBV19 to TRBJ2-4, with D possibly being TRBD1 (5 bases). Germline V gene lookup returns CDR1 LNHDA and CDR2 SQIVND (reference sequence). This CDR3 is 15 amino acids long. Deletions cut 4 bases from V and 0 bases from J, with 10 bases between. The DNA for the CDR3 is TGTGCCAGTAGTAGACAAGGGGTAGCCAAAAACATTCAGTACTTC. Amino acids: CASSRQGVAKNIQYF.

This chain connects TRBV2 to TRBJ1-6; D is undetermined. Per germline, CDR1 SNHLY and CDR2 FYNNEI. The CDR3 runs 14 residues. The V and J ends lost 5 bases and 3 bases respectively, with 8 bases between them. The CDR3 DNA reads TGTGCCAGCAGTCTGGCAGACTATAATTCACCCCTCCACTTT. Protein: CASSLADYNSPLHF.

The V and J genes are TRBV4-1 and TRBJ1-2; D possibly corresponds to TRBD1 (5 bases). V lost 4 bases, J lost 5 bases, and 20 bases lay in between. The CDR3 totals 16 residues. Germline CDR1 and CDR2: MGHRA and YSYEKL. The CDR3 here is CASSREMTVVTYGYTF. The DNA of the CDR3 is TGCGCCAGCAGCCGCGAGATGACAGTGGTTACTTATGGCTACACCTTC.

V and J are TRBV11-2 and TRBJ1-2; possible D gene TRBD1, 5 bases. V was pared by 7 bases and J by 5 bases, with 17 bases between. Germline-derived CDR1 and CDR2 are SGHAT and FQNNGV. The CDR3 spans 14 residues. CDR3 bases: TGTGCCAGCACCCCCGGGGGGGGGTATTATGGCTACACCTTC. Translating it yields CASTPGGGYYGYTF.

Regarding this clone: Other DNA sequences in the sample encode the same CDR3. The chain couples TRBV5-1 to TRBJ2-5; TRBD1 is a possible D gene (6 bases). The CDR3 covers 14 residues. Deletions cut 4 bases from V and 2 bases from J, with 12 bases between. Germline CDR1 SGHRS, CDR2 YFSETQ. In DNA form, the CDR3 reads TGCGCCAGCAGCCTCGGGACAATACAAGAGACCCAGTACTTC. Translated, it gives CASSLGTIQETQYF.

This clone was found once. The CDR3: CASSVGEANYGYTF. DNA for the CDR3: TGCGCCAGCAGCGTAGGGGAGGCCAACTATGGCTACACCTTC. V usage is TRBV5-1 and J usage is TRBJ1-2; possible D gene TRBD1, 5 bases. The ends were cut back, 4 bases at V and 2 bases at J, with 12 bases in the middle. The CDR3 length is 14 residues. Germline assignment: CDR1 SGHRS and CDR2 YFSETQ.

This chain uses TRBV19 with TRBJ2-1; 11 positions match TRBD1. V shed 4 bases, J shed 9 bases, and the junction held 8 bases outside the gene matches. Looked up from germline, CDR1 is LNHDA and CDR2 is SQIVND (reference sequence). This CDR3 comprises 15 residues. CDR3 nucleotides: TGTGCCAGTAGTAGGGGACAGGGGGAGGTGGCTGAGCAGTTCTTC. It yields the protein CASSRGQGEVAEQFF.

The chain links TRBV5-1 to TRBJ2-1; D is possibly TRBD1 (6 bases). CDR1 and CDR2 from the germline V gene are SGHRS and YFSETQ. Trimming removed 1 base at V and 5 bases at J, with 10 bases between. The CDR3 is 14 residues long. CDR3: CASSLISGDNEQFF. Written as DNA, the CDR3 is TGCGCCAGCAGCTTGATTTCAGGGGACAATGAGCAGTTCTTC.

This clone was seen once. The rearrangement joins TRBV6-5 to TRBJ1-4, with no clear D. Trimming took 3 bases from V and 6 from J, leaving 8 bases between them. CDR3 length equals 13 residues. In germline, CDR1 is MNHEY, CDR2 SVGAGI. The CDR3: CASSYTRDEKLFF. The DNA of the CDR3 is TGTGCCAGCAGTTATACTCGTGATGAAAAACTGTTTTTT.

The V and J genes are TRBV9 and TRBJ2-2, with D possibly TRBD1 on 6 matching bases. This CDR3 has 14 residues. V was shortened by 3 bases and J by 4 bases, with 10 bases between the two germline ends. Germline V gene data show CDR1 as SGDLS and CDR2 as YYNGEE. CDR3 protein: CASSATGFTGELFF. Here the CDR3 DNA reads TGTGCCAGCAGCGCTACAGGGTTCACCGGGGAGCTGTTTTTT. The full variable domain, in which reference TRBV9 and TRBJ2-2 provide the parts outside the CDR3, is DSGVTQTPKHLITATGQRVTLRCSPRSGDLSVYWYQQSLDQGLQFLIQYYNGEERAKGNILERFSAQQFPDLHSELNLSSLELGDSALYFCASSATGFTGELFFGEGSRLTVL.

This chain uses TRBV11-2 with TRBJ2-1, with a possible D match to TRBD2 (6 bases). Per the germline V gene, CDR1 is SGHAT and CDR2 is FQNNGV. This CDR3 is built from 15 residues. The V end was cut by 5 bases, the J end by 1 base, with 12 bases between. In DNA form, the CDR3 reads TGTGCCAGCAGCACCGGGACTGATTCCTACAATGAGCAGTTCTTC. This translates into CASSTGTDSYNEQFF.

The chain links TRBV4-1 to TRBJ1-6; TRBD1 might be the D (6 bases). The length of the CDR3 is 13 residues. The ends were cut back, 3 bases at V and 7 bases at J, with 7 bases in the middle. Germline V CDR1 and CDR2: MGHRA, YSYEKL. The DNA for the CDR3 is TGCGCCAGCAGCCAGGACAGCAATTCACCCCTCCACTTT. Its translation: CASSQDSNSPLHF.

This clone was seen just once. The rearrangement uses TRBV19 and TRBJ1-1; 7 bases match TRBD1. V trimming: 10 bases; J trimming: 1 base; junction bases outside the gene matches: 6. The germline V gene encodes CDR1 LNHDA and CDR2 SQIVND (reference sequence). This CDR3 comprises 13 residues. This CDR3 reads CATKNRGNTEAFF. The CDR3 nucleotides read TGTGCCACCAAAAACAGGGGGAACACTGAAGCTTTCTTT.

The sample holds one count of this clone. V and J are TRBV5-1 and TRBJ1-3; 7 positions match TRBD1. The CDR3 is 17 amino acids. The junction had 10 bases not matched to a gene; V was cut back by 4 bases and J by 0 bases. Germline CDR1 SGHRS, CDR2 YFSETQ. CDR3 protein: CASSLGGTAISGNTIYF. In DNA, the CDR3 is TGCGCCAGCAGCCTAGGTGGGACAGCCATCTCTGGAAACACCATATATTTT.

The V gene is TRBV5-1, the J gene TRBJ2-2; TRBD2 agrees at 7 bases. CDR1 and CDR2 from the germline V gene are SGHRS and YFSETQ. CDR3 length equals 15 residues. V shed 0 bases and J 5 bases; nucleotides not matched to a gene: 4. The CDR3 bases are TGCGCCAGCAGCTTGGTCCCGGGGGGAACCGGGGAGCTGTTTTTT. It specifies CASSLVPGGTGELFF.

By its share, this clone is medium-sized. The V gene is TRBV5-1, the J gene TRBJ2-3; 9 nucleotides agree with TRBD1. The ends lost 3 bases at V and 4 bases at J; junction bases unmatched: 6. This CDR3 is built from 15 residues. The V gene's germline CDR1 is SGHRS and CDR2 YFSETQ. CDR3 protein: CASSSEQGAADTQYF. The CDR3 coding sequence is TGCGCCAGCAGCTCAGAACAGGGGGCCGCAGATACGCAGTATTTT. The full variable domain, in which reference TRBV5-1 and TRBJ2-3 provide the parts outside the CDR3, is KAGVTQTPRYLIKTRGQQVTLSCSPISGHRSVSWYQQTPGQGLQFLFEYFSETQRNKGNFPGRFSGRQFSNSRSEMNVSTLELGDSALYLCASSSEQGAADTQYFGPGTRLTVL.

The chain recombines TRBV25-1 with TRBJ1-2; TRBD1 is a possible D gene (5 bases). The V gene lost 5 bases and the J gene lost 5 bases, with 6 bases spanning the gap. Germline V gene data show CDR1 as MGHDK and CDR2 as SYGVNS. There are 11 residues in the CDR3. This CDR3 is CASSQGYGYTF. DNA of the CDR3: TGTGCCAGCAGTCAGGGTTATGGCTACACCTTC.

The V gene is TRBV2, the J gene TRBJ1-5, with 9 nucleotides matching TRBD1. V lost 5 bases, J lost 5 bases, and 4 bases stayed unmatched. Germline V CDR1 and CDR2: SNHLY, FYNNEI. The CDR3 covers 14 residues. For the CDR3, the DNA is TGTGCCAGCAGTCAACAGGGGGCTTATCAGCCCCAGCATTTT. This encodes CASSQQGAYQPQHF.

The rearrangement links TRBV3-1 (or the pseudogene TRBV3-2) to TRBJ2-5; 9 nucleotides match TRBD2. J was trimmed by 4 bases and V by 4 bases; bases with no gene match: 10. The CDR3 runs 16 residues. Germline CDR1 is LGHDT and CDR2 is YNNKEL (reference sequence). The chain's CDR3 is CASSLGGAGGRETQYF. In DNA form, the CDR3 reads TGTGCCAGCAGCCTGGGAGGAGCGGGGGGCCGAGAGACCCAGTACTTC.

This chain connects TRBV10-3 to TRBJ2-3; TRBD1 agrees at 7 bases. V lost 4 bases, J lost 3 bases, and 1 base stayed unmatched. CDR3 size: 13 residues. Per germline, CDR1 ENHRY and CDR2 SYGVKD. Here the CDR3 reads CAISAQGTDTQYF. The CDR3 DNA sequence: TGTGCCATCAGTGCACAGGGGACAGATACGCAGTATTTT.

The rearrangement links TRBV5-4 to TRBJ1-2; unclear D gene. Between the trimmed V and J ends, which lost 0 bases and 0 bases, there was a span of 9 bases. Germline loops: CDR1 SGHNT, CDR2 YYREEE (reference sequence). The CDR3 sequence is 15 residues long. Written as DNA, the CDR3 is TGTGCCAGCAGCTTGGCAGTTCACACTAACTATGGCTACACCTTC. The encoded protein is CASSLAVHTNYGYTF.

The chain couples TRBV5-4 to TRBJ2-3; the match to TRBD2 covers 8 bases. With V trimmed by 4 bases and J by 6 bases, 10 bases remained unmatched. This CDR3 is 15 amino acids long. Germline CDR1 and CDR2: SGHNT and YYREEE (reference sequence). The CDR3 nucleotides read TGTGCCAGCAGCCCGGGGGGGCTAGCAAGGGATACGCAGTATTTT. Its protein is CASSPGGLARDTQYF.

The rearrangement links TRBV9 to TRBJ2-1; 14 bases map to TRBD2. This CDR3 has 18 residues. Trimming took 4 bases from V and 8 from J; bases not matched to a gene: 14. Germline CDR1 SGDLS, CDR2 YYNGEE. For the CDR3, the DNA is TGTGCCAGCAGCCCCTCTTTAAGACTAGCGGGGGGGCCCGATGAGCAGTTCTTC. It is translated as CASSPSLRLAGGPDEQFF.

V is TRBV29-1 and J is TRBJ1-1; possible D gene TRBD1, 5 bases. Germline values: CDR1 SQVTM, CDR2 ANQGSEA. The CDR3 runs 13 residues. V lost 0 bases, J lost 5 bases, and 10 bases lay in between. The CDR3 sequence is CSVEESGGTEAFF. The CDR3 coding sequence is TGCAGCGTTGAAGAATCCGGGGGAACTGAAGCTTTCTTT.

The V and J genes are TRBV20-1 and TRBJ1-4, with a possible D match to TRBD1 (5 bases). The CDR3 totals 13 residues. CDR1 is DFQATT and CDR2 is SNEGSKA in the germline V gene (reference sequence). V was pared by 3 bases and J by 8 bases, with 13 bases between. This chain's CDR3 is CSASLGVGEKLFF. The CDR3 nucleotides read TGCAGTGCTAGTCTAGGGGTGGGGGAAAAACTGTTTTTT.